The 17 T cell receptor beta chains below come from one sample, sequenced in a study of tumor-infiltrating lymphocytes in primary liver carcinoma. A primer matching the constant region was used to make TCR beta cDNA from approximately 0.45 ug of total RNA. Construction of TCR beta libraries relied on three successive nested multiplex PCR rounds employing slightly modified ARM-PCR. PCR rounds one and two used TRBV1-TRBV30 forward primers with a C-beta reverse primer for roughly 9 cycles each. MiXCR, run by TCRdb on the multiplex PCR reads, gives a single entry per CDR3 protein. This table has about 180,000 distinct CDR3 sequences, approximately 60% appearing once. In addition to blood RNA drawn from unsorted whole blood, germline DNA was extracted. The sample taken for sequencing was peripheral blood. These receptors were obtained from a man in his forties with primary liver carcinoma and hepatitis B virus infection.

The chain carries TRBV4-1 and TRBJ1-6; weak D call: TRBD1 (5 bases). The V gene lost 6 bases and the J gene lost 7 bases, with 19 bases spanning the gap. The CDR3 spans 16 residues. CDR1 MGHRA and CDR2 YSYEKL come from the germline V gene. In DNA, the CDR3 is TGCGCCAGCAGAATTGGGATACTCCAGGGAAATTCACCCCTCCACTTT. It translates to CASRIGILQGNSPLHF.

On this clonotype itself: A read error may account for a junction end that differs from germline. The genes are TRBV29-1 and TRBJ2-2, with 8 nucleotides matching TRBD2. There are 15 residues in the CDR3. The germline V gene encodes CDR1 SQVTM and CDR2 ANQGSEA. For the CDR3, the DNA is TGCGGCGTTGAGGACGCAGCGGGAGCCCCCGGGGAGCTGTTTTTT. It translates to CGVEDAAGAPGELFF.

This sequence joins TRBV5-4 and TRBJ2-1; TRBD2 agrees at 8 bases. Germline lookup yields CDR1 SGHNT and CDR2 YYREEE (reference sequence). V was pared by 4 bases and J by 1 base, with 7 bases of the junction left unmatched. The length of the CDR3 is 16 residues. The DNA of the CDR3 is TGTGCCAGCAGCCCGGGGGGGACTCGGTCCTACAATGAGCAGTTCTTC. Amino acid sequence: CASSPGGTRSYNEQFF.

Worth noting for this clonotype: A read error may be the cause here, since a much bigger clone is one base away. The chain has TRBV11-3 and TRBJ1-1; 12 bases are a match to TRBD1. CDR3 size: 14 residues. CDR1 SGHNT and CDR2 YENEEA come from the germline V gene. The CDR3 bases are TGTGCCAGCAACTTAACCGGGACAGGGGGCGAAGCTTTCTTT. Protein: CASNLTGTGGEAFF.

This clonotype has only one observation. The chain links TRBV6-1 to TRBJ2-1, with D unclear. The CDR3 spans 12 residues. Trimming stripped 11 bases from V and 7 bases from J, with 15 bases between. Germline CDR1 reads MNHNS; CDR2 reads SASEGT. The CDR3 protein is CAGGRGYNEQFF. The CDR3, as DNA: TGTGCCGGCGGCCGCGGATATAATGAGCAGTTCTTC.

About this clonotype: The germline gene is not matched at one end of the junction; a read error may be the cause. DNA for the CDR3: TGTGCCAGCAGCCTCAGGTGGGGGGTCCAAGAGACCCAGCACTTC. This gives the protein CASSLRWGVQETQHF. The rearrangement uses TRBV11-2 and TRBJ2-5, with D possibly being TRBD2 (6 bases). CDR3 length: 15 amino acids. The V gene's germline CDR1 is SGHAT and CDR2 FQNNGV.

The chain is built from TRBV4-1 and TRBJ1-3; D not certain. The CDR3 is 17 residues long. CDR1 and CDR2 from the germline V gene are MGHRA and YSYEKL. Trimming removed 1 base at V and 0 bases at J, with 13 bases between. The CDR3 sequence is CASSQGEGQTSGNTIYF. The CDR3 bases are TGCGCCAGCAGCCAAGGGGAGGGCCAAACCTCTGGAAACACCATATATTTT.

In regard to this clonotype: The CDR3 carries no conserved terminal phenylalanine or tryptophan, so it likely arises from a read error. The CDR3 spells CSVEGAVDYGYTL. The CDR3 DNA follows: TGCAGCGTTGAAGGGGCGGTGGACTATGGCTACACCCTC. This chain connects TRBV29-1 to TRBJ1-2; D is undetermined. Germline V gene sequence: CDR1 SQVTM, CDR2 ANQGSEA. The V end lost 1 base, the J end lost 3 bases, and 9 bases lay between the germline ends. The CDR3 is made up of 13 amino acids.

The chain employs TRBV7-9 and TRBJ1-1; D remains unclear. CDR1 and CDR2 from the germline V gene are SEHNR and FQNEAQ (reference sequence). Between the trimmed V and J ends, which lost 3 bases and 4 bases, there was a span of 12 bases. This CDR3 region has 14 residues. The CDR3 loop is CASSFGERVTEAFF. CDR3 in DNA: TGTGCCAGCAGCTTCGGGGAACGGGTCACTGAAGCTTTCTTT.

With regard to this clonotype: The junction departs from the called germline gene at one end, perhaps through a read error. The chain has TRBV11-2 and TRBJ2-7, with 7 bases aligning to TRBD1. The germline gives CDR1 SGHAT, CDR2 FQNNGV. This CDR3 is 15 amino acids long. The DNA of the CDR3 is TGTGTCAGCTCGACTTCCGGGACAGTTGCCTACGAGCAGTACTTC. This codes for CVSSTSGTVAYEQYF.

The sample holds a few counts of this clonotype. The chain combines TRBV4-1 with TRBJ2-1; 8 bases map to TRBD2. V dropped 4 bases and J dropped 3; count of bases not matched to a gene: 11. The CDR3 is 17 amino acids. Germline V gene data show CDR1 as MGHRA and CDR2 as YSYEKL. CDR3 loop: CASSPKLLAGLYNEQFF. The CDR3 DNA sequence: TGCGCCAGCAGCCCCAAACTCCTAGCGGGCCTCTACAATGAGCAGTTCTTC.

The chain combines TRBV5-1 with TRBJ2-6, with 8 bases matching TRBD1. V dropped 1 base and J dropped 0; count of bases not matched to a gene: 6. Germline lookup yields CDR1 SGHRS and CDR2 YFSETQ. This CDR3 region has 18 residues. The CDR3, as DNA: TGCGCCAGCAGCTTGCAGGCAGGGGGCTACTCTGGGGCCAACGTCCTGACTTTC. Translating it yields CASSLQAGGYSGANVLTF.

V is TRBV14 and J is TRBJ2-2, with TRBD1 as a possible D gene (6 bases). The V and J ends lost 6 bases and 5 bases respectively, with 22 bases between them. The CDR3 consists of 17 residues. Germline V gene data show CDR1 as SGHDN and CDR2 as FVKESK. Here the CDR3 DNA reads TGTGCCAGCAGACCAACCTCCCGGGACACTAGAACCGGGGAGCTGTTTTTT. Encoded protein: CASRPTSRDTRTGELFF.

Ten or more counts support this clonotype. This sequence joins TRBV11-2 and TRBJ2-7, with D possibly TRBD1 on 6 matching bases. CDR1 and CDR2 (germline): SGHAT, FQNNGV. CDR3 length equals 13 residues. V lost 2 bases and J lost 9, with 14 bases in between. The CDR3 loop is CASSLKQGLVQYF. The CDR3 DNA reads as TGTGCCAGCAGCTTAAAACAGGGTTTGGTGCAGTACTTC.

The chain joins TRBV6-5 to TRBJ2-5; D remains ambiguous. CDR1 and CDR2 from the germline V gene are MNHEY and SVGAGI. V lost 6 bases to trimming and J lost 5 bases, with 19 bases between them. The CDR3 consists of 15 residues. The CDR3 coding sequence is TGTGCCAGCAGACCCCCGCCCCCTGAGACGGAGACCCAGTACTTC. Translation gives CASRPPPPETETQYF.

This clonotype was recorded many times. Its ends do not fully match the called genes, so a read error is possible. The V gene is TRBV5-1, the J gene TRBJ2-7; D remains unclear. The CDR3 has 13 residues. The germline gives CDR1 SGHRS, CDR2 YFSETQ. CDR3 residues: CASSLAGSYEQYF. The CDR3 DNA sequence: TGTGCCAGCAGCTTGGCCGGGTCCTACGAGCAGTACTTC.

On this clonotype: One end of the junction varies from germline; a read error may be responsible. The chain recombines TRBV6-5 with TRBJ2-5; D is uncertain. The CDR3 runs to 13 residues. Germline V gene sequence: CDR1 MNHEY, CDR2 SVGAGI. The CDR3 sequence is CASSYGPIEAQYF. The CDR3 DNA reads TGTGCCAGCAGTTACGGCCCCATAGAGGCCCAGTACTTC.